This T cell receptor beta chain was found in a study of T cell responses to AZD1222 COVID-19 vaccine (dated by TCRdb to the early 2020s). With regard to the full study: TCR sequencing was performed for about 240 trial participants, of whom 200 to 220 were given two doses of AZD1222 and around 26 were given two doses of MenACWY control vaccine. Trial participants were enrolled into age subgroups of 18-55, 56-69 and 70-plus years, which contained about 150, 28 and 57 TCR-sequenced participants, respectively.

V lost 5 bases and J lost 4 bases, and the count of bases not matched to a germline gene is 7. As encoded in the germline V gene (reference sequence), CDR1 is SGHNT while CDR2 is YYREEE. Counted from cysteine to phenylalanine, this CDR3 has 16 amino acids. Just CDR3 DNA is preserved here, 48 bases in frame from base 1. The time point label, as the study defines it: about 28 days (+/-7) after the second vaccine dose. What the treatment or condition label conveys for this sample: meningococcal conjugate vaccine given as trial control. Vaccinee samples were obtained from the UK trials COV001 and COV002, which included a single-blind randomized controlled phase 2/3 trial of AZD1222 (ChAdOx1 nCoV-19) in healthy adults. For TCRbeta chain sequencing, PBMC samples from trial participants were taken at day 0 and at day 28 after the second dose. This clone appeared a single time. Its antigen is not yet known. Base qualities were left out, and no much larger clone turns up one base away.

Overall results and qualifications from the work: Reportedly, close to half of the unique spike-specific TCRs recognized epitopes lying outside the regions that are mutated in the B.1.351 and B.1.1.7 variants. In the small 56-69-year group, the increase in depth fell short of significance, most likely because of low power. Participants were mostly white British and included more females than males, and it was suggested by the authors that clonal diversity may have been underestimated. The whole spike protein was spanned by vaccine-associated CD4 TCRs, and dominant responses were seen in regions 160-218 and 743-854. Conclusions about previously exposed vaccinees are limited, since just a handful of AZD1222 recipients were seropositive for SARS-CoV-2 at baseline. Because no day 14 peak-response samples were available, the repertoires could be characterized only after the peak T cell response. After two AZD1222 doses, both the breadth and the depth of spike-specific TCRs were significantly higher than at day 0 and than in MenACWY recipients.

The CDR3 regions of human TCRbeta chains were analyzed by immunosequencing. Under the source paper's analysis protocol: Repertoire TCRs were matched against a reference library of SARS-CoV-2-specific TCRs generated with the MIRA antigen-specificity platform. Breadth meant the fraction of unique TCRs that were SARS-CoV-2-associated, whereas depth meant the fraction of total T cells that were SARS-CoV-2-associated. Using the MIRA data, each spike-specific TCR was assigned both to the spike region to which the TCR was reactive and to a CD4 or CD8 class. Log10-transformed breadth and depth values were compared by one-way ANOVA with Sidak's multiple comparisons tests. Drawn from immuneACCESS, this table holds only the in-frame rearrangements with V and J called that TCRdb kept. Clones are partly lost; checked studies trace under half to an unresolved V gene and leave the rest unexplained. V and J calls plus clone size are reproduced from that table; the DNA served to infer D and trimming. Within this sample are about 76,000 clones, with over 60% of them counted one time only. Together, the top ten hold 25% to 30% of the sample.

The chain links TRBV5-4 with TRBJ2-1, with 12 middle bases fitting TRBD2. Sequencing used peripheral blood, obtained 28 days after the second dose of the MenACWY control vaccine. The clonotype comes from an adult who received the MenACWY meningococcal vaccine as a control. The base sequence is TGTGCCAGCAGAAAAAGCGGGACTAGCGGGTACAATGAGCAGTTCTTC. It codes for CASRKSGTSGYNEQFF.